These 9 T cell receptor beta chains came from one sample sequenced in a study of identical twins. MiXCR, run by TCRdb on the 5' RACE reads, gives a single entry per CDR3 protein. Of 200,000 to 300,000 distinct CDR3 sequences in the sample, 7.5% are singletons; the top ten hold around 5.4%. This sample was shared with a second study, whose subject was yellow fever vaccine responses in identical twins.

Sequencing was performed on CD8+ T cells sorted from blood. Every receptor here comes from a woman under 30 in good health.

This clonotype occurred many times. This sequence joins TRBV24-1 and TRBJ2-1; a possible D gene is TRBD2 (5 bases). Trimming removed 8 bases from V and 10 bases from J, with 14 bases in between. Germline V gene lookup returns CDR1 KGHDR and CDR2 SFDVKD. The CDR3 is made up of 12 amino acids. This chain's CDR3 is CATTAGGGEQFF. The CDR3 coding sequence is TGTGCCACCACCGCCGGAGGCGGCGAGCAGTTCTTC.

The CDR3 nucleotides are TGTGCCAGCAGTGTAACTAGCGGAGGCTCCTACAATGAGCAGTTCTTC. Translating it yields CASSVTSGGSYNEQFF. The chain carries TRBV2 and TRBJ2-1; TRBD2 matches at 8 bases. The trim removed 4 bases at V and 0 bases at J, leaving 5 bases unmatched. The CDR3 length is 16 residues. Germline loops: CDR1 SNHLY, CDR2 FYNNEI.

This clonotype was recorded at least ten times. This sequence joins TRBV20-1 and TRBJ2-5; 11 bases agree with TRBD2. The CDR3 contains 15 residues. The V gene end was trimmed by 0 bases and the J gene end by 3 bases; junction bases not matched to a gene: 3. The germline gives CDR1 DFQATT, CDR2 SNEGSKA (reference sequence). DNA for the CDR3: TGCAGTGCTAGAGATCTTAGCGGGGGGGAAGAGACCCAGTACTTC. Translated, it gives CSARDLSGGEETQYF.

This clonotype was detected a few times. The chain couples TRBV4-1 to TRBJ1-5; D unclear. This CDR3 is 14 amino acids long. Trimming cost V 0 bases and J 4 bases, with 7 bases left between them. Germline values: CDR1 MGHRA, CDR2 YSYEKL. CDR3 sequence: CASSQDQGNQPQHF. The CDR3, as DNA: TGCGCCAGCAGCCAAGACCAAGGAAATCAGCCCCAGCATTTT.

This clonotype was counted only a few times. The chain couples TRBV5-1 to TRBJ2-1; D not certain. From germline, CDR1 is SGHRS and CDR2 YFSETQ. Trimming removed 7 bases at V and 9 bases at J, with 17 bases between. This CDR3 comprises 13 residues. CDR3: CASFFESSVEQFF. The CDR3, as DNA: TGCGCCAGCTTCTTTGAGTCCAGTGTTGAGCAGTTCTTC.

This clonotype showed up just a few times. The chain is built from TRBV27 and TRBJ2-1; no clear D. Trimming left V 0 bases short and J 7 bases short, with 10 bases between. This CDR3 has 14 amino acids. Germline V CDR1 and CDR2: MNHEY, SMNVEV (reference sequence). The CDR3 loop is CASSLSANGNEQFF. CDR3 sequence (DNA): TGTGCCAGCAGTTTATCGGCTAACGGGAATGAGCAGTTCTTC.

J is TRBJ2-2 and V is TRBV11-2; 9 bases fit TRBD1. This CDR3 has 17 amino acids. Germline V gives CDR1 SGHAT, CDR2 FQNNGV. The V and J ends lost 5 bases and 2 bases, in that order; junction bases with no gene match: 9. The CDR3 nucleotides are TGTGCCAGCAGCCCCCGGGACAGGGCCCCAAACACCGGGGAGCTGTTTTTT. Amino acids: CASSPRDRAPNTGELFF.

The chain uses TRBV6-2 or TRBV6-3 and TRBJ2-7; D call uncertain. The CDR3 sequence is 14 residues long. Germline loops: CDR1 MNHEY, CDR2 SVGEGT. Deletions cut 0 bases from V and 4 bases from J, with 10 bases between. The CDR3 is CASSYSTAGYEQYF. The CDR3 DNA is TGTGCCAGCAGTTACTCTACGGCCGGTTACGAGCAGTACTTC.

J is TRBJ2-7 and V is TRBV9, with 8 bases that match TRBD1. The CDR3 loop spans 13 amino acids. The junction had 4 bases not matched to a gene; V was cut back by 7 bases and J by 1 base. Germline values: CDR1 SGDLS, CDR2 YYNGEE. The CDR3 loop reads CASGTGSSYEQYF. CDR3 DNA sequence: TGTGCCAGCGGGACAGGTTCTTCCTACGAGCAGTACTTC.